This T cell receptor (beta chain) is from a study of T cell changes during pregnancy in multiple sclerosis. Germline assignment: CDR1 SGHRS and CDR2 YFSETQ. Trimming removed 5 bases from V and 0 bases from J, with 9 bases in between. The CDR3 runs to 14 residues. Repertoires were generated with immunoSEQ multiplex PCR, while TCRdb's copy carries only in-frame clones and drops some. The table lists about 68,000 clones, about nine tenths of them singletons. The clonotype originates from a female donor with multiple sclerosis, enrolled in a pregnancy study. The genes are TRBV5-1 and TRBJ2-1; D is perhaps TRBD1 (6 bases). The starting material was peripheral blood, obtained in the third trimester of pregnancy. The CDR3 DNA sequence: TGCGCCAGCAGGGGGGCCAGCTCCTACAATGAGCAGTTCTTC. This gives the protein CASRGASSYNEQFF.